The clone carrying this T cell receptor beta chain was seen many times. Its antigen is currently unknown. The source of the sample is a study of prognosis after radiotherapy for stage I lung cancer. On the study more broadly: Newly diagnosed primary stage I lung tumors were present in fourteen patients, and oligometastatic NSCLC after surgical resection of the primary tumor was present in a few patients. Roughly eleven patients had adenocarcinoma tumors, while squamous cell carcinoma tumors were found in over 5. Study-level results: Reduced Shannon entropy following stereotactic body radiation therapy was recorded in patients who developed distant metastases.

Genomic DNA was subjected to two-round multiplex PCR for amplification of TCR beta CDR3. With primers specific to each TRBV and TRBJ gene, the first-round PCR was performed. TCRdb itself ran the multiplex PCR reads through MiXCR, one entry per CDR3 protein. This sample has approximately 17,000 distinct CDR3 sequences; more than 35% occur once, and the top ten carry around 40%. From germline, CDR1 is MNHNS and CDR2 SASEGT. V was trimmed by 5 bases and J by 2 bases, leaving 16 bases between them. This CDR3 region has 15 residues. Material: PBMCs, obtained before or after stereotactic body radiation therapy (not recorded which). This rearrangement joins TRBV6-1 to TRBJ2-7; perhaps D is TRBD1 or TRBD2 (5 bases each). The sequence was collected from a donor over 45 with non-small cell lung cancer. The DNA for the CDR3 is TGTGCCAGCAGTTACAAGAGGGACGGGCCCTACGAGCAGTACTTC. Translation gives CASSYKRDGPYEQYF.